This entry concerns a single T cell receptor (beta chain). Its antigen is still unknown. Per-base quality was not reported, and no clone a single base away is much larger than it. In the paper's terms, the time point label means: newly diagnosed GD, antithyroid drugs for less than 3 months. For both TCR sequencing and RNA sequencing, RNA was extracted from PBMCs in TRIzol. Graves' disease was diagnosed according to American Thyroid Association guidelines. Patients for the study were recruited at an endocrinology department in Xi'an, China. Each patient gave roughly 10 milliliters of peripheral blood, collected in an EDTA anticoagulant tube. Ficoll Paque Plus density gradient separation was used to isolate PBMCs, and no additional T cell sorting was done. An Agilent 2100 Bioanalyzer and agarose gel were used to assess RNA quality, and a NanoDrop 2000 was used to measure RNA concentration. This record comes from a study of regulatory T cells in long-lasting Graves disease listed by TCRdb under 2021. Study-wide context: Patients with newly diagnosed Graves' disease had been on antithyroid drugs for under 3 months. TCR sequencing covered 13 persistent and roughly 20 newly diagnosed Graves' disease patients, some 33 samples in total. The study took place in China and was registered as a clinical trial. Patients with persistent Graves' disease were compared with patients with newly diagnosed Graves' disease using TCR sequencing and RNA sequencing of peripheral blood. The full study reports these points: Peripheral blood alone was examined, since thyroid tissue, which constituted the primary lesion, could not be accessed. Only the TCR beta chain was sequenced and analyzed. Patients with persistent disease shared more public clonotypes (fewer than 3,000) than newly diagnosed patients did (nearly 1,000). The small sample size was acknowledged by the authors as a limitation that may reduce accuracy. Compared with newly diagnosed patients, persistent Graves' disease patients had lower TCR Shannon entropy and fewer highly expanded clones, which suggests clonal expansion. Preferential use of TRBV28, TRBJ1-2 and TRBJ2-5 was observed in persistent disease, whereas TRBV20-1 and TRBJ2-1 were favored in newly diagnosed disease.

The protocol used for the library was multiplex PCR. Reads for this sample came from an Illumina HiSeq 4000. iRepertoire HTBI primers and Arm-PCR amplification of CDR3 regions were used to construct TCR beta libraries. Before sequencing, the PCR products went through gel purification. From the authors' description of their analysis: Across samples, about 64 TRBV and around 15 TRBJ segments were identified and used for gene usage analysis of CDR3 amino acid clonotypes. COPE and FqMerger were used to merge the filtered high-quality paired reads into contigs. BLAST was used to align contigs to the IMGT TRBV, TRBD and TRBJ reference genes, and CDR3 was defined following IMGT. Any clonotype with a frequency above 0.1% was classified as a highly expanded clone. Shannon entropy served as the measure of repertoire diversity, while the Gini coefficient captured V-J evenness. A clonotype found in more than one individual was treated as public. TCRdb redid the processing of the public reads, applying fastp at Q25 and MiXCR, and retained in-frame beta chains. Here each entry gathers all rows of one CDR3 protein and keeps the most common genes and DNA. The V and J calls come from TCRdb's annotation, not from the publication. The sample profile shows about 450,000 distinct CDR3 sequences; about a sixth of them were found once. Roughly a tenth of the sample rests with the top ten.

CDR1 and CDR2 are read off the germline V gene as SGHRS and YFSETQ. Compared with germline, V lacks 1 base and J lacks 3 bases; bases without a gene match: 7. There are 17 amino acids in the CDR3, from cysteine to phenylalanine inclusive. Of the read, only the CDR3 DNA is kept; its 51 bases are in frame from base 1. These sequences were also reported in another study, on T cells in Graves' hyperthyroidism and ophthalmopathy. As the second publication notes: Stable Graves' hyperthyroidism was defined as no progression to ophthalmopathy during 18 months of follow-up. Hyperthyroidism patients were newly diagnosed, had a disease duration of under 2 months, and were aged 18 to 65 years. Any patient with an uncontrolled infection, another autoimmune disease, pregnancy or lactation was excluded. Diagnoses relied on clinical symptoms, serum thyroxine and TRAb, thyroid ultrasound and orbital computed tomography. The first round of RT-PCR for the TCR CDR3 was performed with the HTBI primer set and the Qiagen OneStep RT-PCR kit. Most expanded thyroid clonotypes (frequency above 0.001) were also found in blood, which suggests that blood repertoires may mirror thyroid immune responses. A 13 V-J signature model separated ophthalmopathy from stable hyperthyroidism, with roughly 88% sensitivity and 81.08% specificity in cross-validation and 80%/75% in testing. In validation, the model predicted progression to ophthalmopathy a median of 6.5 months before onset, with about 64% sensitivity and 72.22% specificity. TCR V-J signatures able to tell the groups apart were searched for in a discovery cohort of 100 patients, of whom about 40 had Graves' ophthalmopathy and about 60 had stable Graves' hyperthyroidism. Prospective prediction of ophthalmopathy was tested in an independent validation cohort consisting of some 18 hyperthyroidism patients and about 17 patients who later progressed to ophthalmopathy. The 95 to 100 discovery patients were randomly divided into training and test sets at a 7:3 ratio. The study also compared thyroid tissue and blood T-cell repertoires from several Graves' hyperthyroidism patients. Once sampling was done, hyperthyroidism patients were given methimazole at a starting dose of 30 mg daily, whereas ophthalmopathy patients were given high-dose intravenous methylprednisolone. The libraries were constructed in a second round of multiplex PCR and then size-selected and purified. The libraries were sequenced on an Illumina HiSeq2000 using paired-end 100 bp reads. SOAPnuke was used to process the raw data, removing reads that contained adapters or uncalled bases, had a mean Phred below 15, or lacked an exact match to the constant primer or identifier. COPE v1.2.5 was used to merge high-quality paired reads, and clonotypes were defined as unique nucleotide sequences. MiTCR v1.1 was used to align clonotypes to the IMGT TRBV, TRBD and TRBJ reference segments. Only V-J combinations with frequency above 0.0001, covering about 99% of repertoires, were analysed. The TCS score was defined as the ratio of F50 (clonal expansion) to E x V (chaos), calculated using BLOSUM62-based TCRdist between CDR3 peptides within each V-J. Welch's t-statistics and random forest reduced around 550 V-J features to 13, which were used in a naive Bayes classifier (R e1071). No statistical method was used to fix the sample size in advance, and group allocation was not hidden from the investigators. The paper describes TCR Vbeta CDR3 sequencing of 135 peripheral blood samples, made up of about 40 ophthalmopathy patients, 70 to 75 hyperthyroidism patients and roughly 17 progressor patients.

The rearranged segments are TRBV5-1 and TRBJ2-3, with TRBD2 identical over 11 junction bases. The clonotype originates from a woman aged 25 to 39 with Graves disease. Donor details come from another sample of the same person, matched by shared clones. The source material was peripheral blood mononuclear cells (PBMCs), sampled at new diagnosis, from a patient treated with antithyroid drugs. The sequenced DNA: TGCGCCAGCAGCTTGCAAATAGCGGGAGGGCCGACAGATACGCAGTATTTT. This is translated as CASSLQIAGGPTDTQYF.